This T cell receptor beta chain appears in the sequencing data of a study of shared clonotypes between healthy human individuals. The method was immunoSEQ multiplex PCR; TCRdb's version includes in-frame clones alone and lacks a portion of them. Among 450,000 to 500,000 clones, 78% were seen once, and the ten largest hold more than 10%. For genomic DNA, unsorted samples relied on tens of millions of PBMCs. The length of the CDR3 is 14 residues. V gave up 5 bases and J gave up 12 bases; unmatched junction bases: 10. The V gene's germline CDR1 is SGHAT and CDR2 FQNNGV. This clonotype was sampled from a woman in her 40s in good health. Some clones in this sample may be carry-over from other donors' samples. Sequencing was performed on PBMCs. J is TRBJ2-1 and V is TRBV11-2, with 10 bases lining up with TRBD2. CDR3 protein: CASSQGLAGDWQFF. CDR3 sequence (DNA): TGTGCCAGCAGCCAAGGGCTAGCGGGAGACTGGCAGTTCTTC.